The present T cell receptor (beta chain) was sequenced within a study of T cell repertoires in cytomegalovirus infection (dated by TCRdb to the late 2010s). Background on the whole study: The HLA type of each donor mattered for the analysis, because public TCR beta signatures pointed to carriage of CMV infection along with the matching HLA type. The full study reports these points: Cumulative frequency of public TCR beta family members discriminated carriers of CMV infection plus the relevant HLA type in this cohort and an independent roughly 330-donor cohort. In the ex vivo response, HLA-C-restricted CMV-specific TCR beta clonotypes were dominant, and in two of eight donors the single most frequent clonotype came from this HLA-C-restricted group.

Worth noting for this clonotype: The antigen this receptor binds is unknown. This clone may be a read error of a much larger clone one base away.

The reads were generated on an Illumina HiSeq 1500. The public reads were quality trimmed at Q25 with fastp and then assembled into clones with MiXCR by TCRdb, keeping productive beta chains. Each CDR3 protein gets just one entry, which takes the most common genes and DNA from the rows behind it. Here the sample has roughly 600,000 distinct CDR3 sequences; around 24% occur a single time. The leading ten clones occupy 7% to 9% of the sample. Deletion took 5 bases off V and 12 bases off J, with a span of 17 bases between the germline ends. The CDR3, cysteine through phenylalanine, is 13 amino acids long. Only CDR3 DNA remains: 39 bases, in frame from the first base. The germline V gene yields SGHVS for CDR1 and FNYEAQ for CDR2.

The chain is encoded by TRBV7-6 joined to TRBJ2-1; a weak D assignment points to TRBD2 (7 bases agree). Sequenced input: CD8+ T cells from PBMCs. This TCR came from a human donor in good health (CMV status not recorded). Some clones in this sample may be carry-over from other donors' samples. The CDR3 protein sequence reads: CASSPPGGPGQFF. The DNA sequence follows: TGTGCCAGCAGCCCGCCGGGGGGCCCTGGGCAGTTCTTC.